What follows is one T cell receptor (beta chain) and its context. The data stem from a study of shared clonotypes between healthy human individuals. The assay was immunoSEQ multiplex PCR, and TCRdb's table has in-frame clones only and misses some. The sample lists 2 million to 2.5 million clones; 93% were seen once. Terminally differentiated effector memory CD45RA+ cells were excluded by CCR7 positive selection of CD45RO-negative cells. Trimming stripped 4 bases from V and 3 bases from J, with 15 bases between. Germline assignment: CDR1 MNHNS and CDR2 SASEGT. The CDR3 spans 16 residues. The sample was naive CD8+ T cells from PBMCs. The sequence was collected from a man between 18 and 29 years old in good health. Some clones in this sample may be carry-over from other donors' samples. This chain joins TRBV6-1 and TRBJ1-4, with D possibly matching TRBD1 (5 bases). CDR3 coding DNA: TGTGCCAGCAGTGCCGACAGTGGTAGGGCTAATGAAAAACTGTTTTTT. Amino acids: CASSADSGRANEKLFF.